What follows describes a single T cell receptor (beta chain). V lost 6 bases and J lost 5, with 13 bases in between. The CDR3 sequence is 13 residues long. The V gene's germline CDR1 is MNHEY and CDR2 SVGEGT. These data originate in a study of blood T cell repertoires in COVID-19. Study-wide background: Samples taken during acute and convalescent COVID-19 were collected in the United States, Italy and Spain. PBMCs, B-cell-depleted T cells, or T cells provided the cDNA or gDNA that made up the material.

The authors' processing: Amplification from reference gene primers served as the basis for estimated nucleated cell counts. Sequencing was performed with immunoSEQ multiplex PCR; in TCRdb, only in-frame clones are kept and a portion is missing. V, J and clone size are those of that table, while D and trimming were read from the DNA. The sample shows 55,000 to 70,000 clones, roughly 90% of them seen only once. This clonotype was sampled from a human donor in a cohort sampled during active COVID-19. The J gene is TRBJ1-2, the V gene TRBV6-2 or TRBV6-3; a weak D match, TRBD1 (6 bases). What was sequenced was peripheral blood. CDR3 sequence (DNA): TGTGCCAGCAGCAGGGGAAGGGTTTATGGCTACACCTTC. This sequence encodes CASSRGRVYGYTF.